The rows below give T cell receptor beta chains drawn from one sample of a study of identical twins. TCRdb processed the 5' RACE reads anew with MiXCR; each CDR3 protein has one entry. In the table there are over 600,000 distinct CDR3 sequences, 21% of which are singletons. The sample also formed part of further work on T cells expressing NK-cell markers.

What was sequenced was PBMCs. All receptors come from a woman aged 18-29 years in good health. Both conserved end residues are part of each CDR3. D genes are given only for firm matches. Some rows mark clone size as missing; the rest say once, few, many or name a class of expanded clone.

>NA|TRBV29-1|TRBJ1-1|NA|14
CSARIRDGEKEAFF
TGCAGCGCCAGGATCCGGGACGGAGAAAAAGAAGCTTTCTTT
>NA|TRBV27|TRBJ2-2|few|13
CASSFKKGGELFF
TGTGCCAGCAGTTTCAAGAAGGGCGGGGAGCTGTTTTTT
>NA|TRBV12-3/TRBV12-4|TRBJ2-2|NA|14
CASTPPGATGELFF
TGTGCCAGCACCCCCCCGGGGGCAACCGGGGAGCTGTTTTTT
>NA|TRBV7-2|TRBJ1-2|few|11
CASSRGRGYTF
TGTGCCAGCAGCCGAGGAAGGGGCTACACCTTC
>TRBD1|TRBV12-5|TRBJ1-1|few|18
CASGFFRPGTGTNTEAFF
TGTGCTAGTGGTTTTTTCCGTCCCGGGACAGGGACGAACACTGAAGCTTTCTTT
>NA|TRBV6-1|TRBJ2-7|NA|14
CASRLGTSSYEQYF
TGTGCCTCTAGGTTAGGTACTAGCTCCTACGAGCAGTACTTC
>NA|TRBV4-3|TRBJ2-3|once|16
CASSQEAALLTDTQYF
TGCGCCAGCAGCCAAGAGGCGGCTCTACTCACAGATACGCAGTATTTT
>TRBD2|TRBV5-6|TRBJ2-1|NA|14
CASSFSGSWNEQFF
TGTGCCAGCAGCTTTAGCGGGTCTTGGAATGAGCAGTTCTTC
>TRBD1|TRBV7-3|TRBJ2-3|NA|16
CASSPSRDRPGVTQYF
TGTGCCAGCAGCCCAAGCCGGGACAGACCAGGGGTTACGCAGTATTTT
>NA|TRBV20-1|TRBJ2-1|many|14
CSARRPAAYNEQFF
TGCAGTGCTAGACGCCCAGCTGCCTACAATGAGCAGTTCTTC
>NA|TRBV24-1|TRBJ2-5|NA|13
CATSDQTVETQYF
TGTGCCACCAGTGACCAGACTGTAGAGACCCAGTACTTC
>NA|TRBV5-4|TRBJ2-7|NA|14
CASSLDRSNYEQYF
TGTGCCAGCAGCTTGGACAGGAGTAACTACGAGCAGTACTTC
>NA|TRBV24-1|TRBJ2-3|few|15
CATSDRWTATDTQYF
TGTGCCACCAGTGATCGCTGGACTGCCACAGATACGCAGTATTTT
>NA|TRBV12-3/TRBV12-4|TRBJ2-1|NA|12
CASSITGNEQFF
TGTGCCAGCAGCATCACAGGGAATGAGCAGTTCTTC
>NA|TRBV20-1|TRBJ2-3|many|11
CSALWDFTQYF
TGCAGTGCGCTCTGGGACTTCACGCAGTATTTT
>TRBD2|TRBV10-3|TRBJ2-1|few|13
CAISSGGIDEQFF
TGTGCCATCTCTAGCGGGGGTATCGATGAGCAGTTCTTC
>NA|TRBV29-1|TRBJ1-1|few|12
CSVDGGGVEAFF
TGCAGCGTTGACGGAGGGGGTGTCGAAGCTTTCTTT
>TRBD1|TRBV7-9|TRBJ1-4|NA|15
CASSPTGGAWEKLFF
TGTGCCAGCAGCCCTACAGGGGGCGCTTGGGAAAAACTGTTTTTT
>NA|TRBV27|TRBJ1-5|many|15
CASSLVGESNQPQHF
TGTGCCAGCAGTTTAGTAGGGGAGTCGAATCAGCCCCAGCATTTT
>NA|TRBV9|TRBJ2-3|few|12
CASSTSIGTQYF
TGTGCCAGCTCTACCTCGATCGGAACGCAGTATTTT
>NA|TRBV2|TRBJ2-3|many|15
CASSRGLRSTDTQYF
TGTGCCAGCAGTAGGGGTCTTCGTAGCACAGATACGCAGTATTTT
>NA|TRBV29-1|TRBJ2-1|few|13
CSVEAPGYNEQFF
TGCAGCGTTGAAGCACCTGGCTACAATGAGCAGTTCTTC
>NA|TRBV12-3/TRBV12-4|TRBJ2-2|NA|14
CASSLISGLGELFF
TGTGCCAGCAGTTTGATTAGCGGACTCGGGGAGCTGTTTTTT
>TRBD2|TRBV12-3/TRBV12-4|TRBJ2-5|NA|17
CASSSGPGLAGEETQYF
TGTGCCAGCAGTTCGGGGCCGGGACTAGCGGGAGAGGAGACCCAGTACTTC
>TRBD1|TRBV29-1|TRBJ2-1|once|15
CSVDATGITYNEQFF
TGCAGCGTTGATGCGACAGGGATAACCTACAATGAGCAGTTCTTC
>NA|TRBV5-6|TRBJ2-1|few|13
CAGGDLGRDEQFF
TGTGCCGGAGGGGACCTGGGCAGGGACGAGCAGTTCTTC
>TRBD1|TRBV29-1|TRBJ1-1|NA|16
CSVVPGQVGVNTEAFF
TGCAGCGTTGTCCCGGGACAGGTGGGGGTGAACACTGAAGCTTTCTTT
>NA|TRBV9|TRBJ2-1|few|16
CASSGLIAEISDEQFF
TGTGCCAGCAGCGGACTCATAGCGGAGATTAGTGATGAGCAGTTCTTC
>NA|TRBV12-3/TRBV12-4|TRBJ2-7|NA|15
CASSPLGQRSYEQYF
TGTGCCAGCAGTCCACTCGGACAGCGATCCTACGAGCAGTACTTC
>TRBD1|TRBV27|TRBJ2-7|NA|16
CASRRQGELRAYEQYF
TGTGCCAGCAGGCGACAGGGGGAGTTACGGGCCTACGAGCAGTACTTC
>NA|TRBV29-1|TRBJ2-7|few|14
CSVEEAGERYEQYF
TGCAGCGTTGAAGAGGCAGGGGAGAGGTACGAGCAGTACTTC
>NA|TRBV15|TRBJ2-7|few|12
CATSGVWGEQYF
TGTGCCACCAGCGGGGTATGGGGGGAGCAGTACTTC
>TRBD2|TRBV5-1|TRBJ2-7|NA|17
CASSLLTSRVTSYEQYF
TGCGCCAGCAGCTTGCTGACTAGCAGGGTAACCTCCTACGAGCAGTACTTC
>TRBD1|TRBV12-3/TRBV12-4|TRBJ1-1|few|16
CASSLAGPGGATEAFF
TGTGCCAGCAGTTTAGCGGGGCCAGGGGGCGCGACTGAAGCTTTCTTT
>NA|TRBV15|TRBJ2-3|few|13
CATSSRPIDTQYF
TGTGCCACCAGCAGCCGGCCGATTGATACGCAGTATTTT
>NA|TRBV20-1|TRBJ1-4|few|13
CSAVGPGGEKLFF
TGCAGTGCTGTCGGCCCGGGGGGCGAAAAACTGTTTTTT
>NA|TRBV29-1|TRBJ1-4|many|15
CSARQGLHPNEKLFF
TGCAGCGCTCGCCAGGGCCTCCACCCGAATGAAAAACTGTTTTTT
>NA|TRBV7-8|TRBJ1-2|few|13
CASSLVLGDGYTF
TGTGCCAGCAGCTTAGTTTTGGGGGACGGCTACACCTTC
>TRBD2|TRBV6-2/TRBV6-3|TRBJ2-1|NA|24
CASSYPQGATLRILAGPRYNEQFF
TGTGCCAGCAGTTACCCCCAGGGAGCCACCCTAAGGATTCTAGCGGGACCACGCTACAATGAGCAGTTCTTC
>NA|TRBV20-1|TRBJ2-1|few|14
CSATNPREAGEQFF
TGCAGTGCCACGAACCCCAGAGAGGCGGGTGAGCAGTTCTTC
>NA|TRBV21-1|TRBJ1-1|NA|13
CASSWGRPQRTFF
TGTGCCAGCAGTTGGGGACGGCCTCAGAGGACTTTCTTT
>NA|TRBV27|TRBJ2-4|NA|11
CASSSGAIQYF
TGTGCCAGCAGTTCCGGGGCTATTCAGTACTTC
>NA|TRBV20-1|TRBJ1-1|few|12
CSALRGGTEAFF
TGCAGTGCTCTCCGGGGGGGCACTGAAGCTTTCTTT
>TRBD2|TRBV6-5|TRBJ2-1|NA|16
CASSYSGTSGYNEQFF
TGTGCCAGCAGTTATTCCGGGACTAGCGGGTACAATGAGCAGTTCTTC
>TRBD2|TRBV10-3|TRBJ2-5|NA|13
CAIMGLGGETQYF
TGTGCCATCATGGGACTAGGTGGAGAGACCCAGTACTTC
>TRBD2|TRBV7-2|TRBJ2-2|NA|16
CASSFASGWNTGELFF
TGTGCCAGCAGCTTCGCTAGCGGGTGGAACACCGGGGAGCTGTTTTTT
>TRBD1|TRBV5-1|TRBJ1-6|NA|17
CASSLGNGDRGNSPLHF
TGCGCCAGCAGCTTGGGGAATGGTGACAGGGGCAATTCACCCCTCCACTTT
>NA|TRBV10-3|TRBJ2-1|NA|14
CAISEWSVDVEQFF
TGTGCCATCAGTGAGTGGTCGGTAGACGTTGAGCAGTTCTTC
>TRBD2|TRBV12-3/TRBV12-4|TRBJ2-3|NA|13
CASRLWGGDTQYF
TGTGCCAGCAGACTCTGGGGGGGAGATACGCAGTATTTT
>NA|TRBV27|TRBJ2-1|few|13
CASSKGGMNEQFF
TGTGCCAGCAGTAAAGGGGGAATGAATGAGCAGTTCTTC
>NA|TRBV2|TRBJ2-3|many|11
CASSVHDTQYF
TGTGCCAGCAGTGTTCATGATACGCAGTATTTT
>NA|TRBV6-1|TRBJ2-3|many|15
CASSEIKGSTDTQYF
TGTGCCAGCAGTGAAATTAAGGGAAGCACAGATACGCAGTATTTT
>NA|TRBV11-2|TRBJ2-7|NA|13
CASSLGANYEQYF
TGTGCCAGCAGCCTAGGGGCCAACTACGAGCAGTACTTC
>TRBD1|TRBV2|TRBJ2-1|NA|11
CASSSGQALLF
TGTGCCAGCAGTTCGGGACAGGCTTTACTCTTC